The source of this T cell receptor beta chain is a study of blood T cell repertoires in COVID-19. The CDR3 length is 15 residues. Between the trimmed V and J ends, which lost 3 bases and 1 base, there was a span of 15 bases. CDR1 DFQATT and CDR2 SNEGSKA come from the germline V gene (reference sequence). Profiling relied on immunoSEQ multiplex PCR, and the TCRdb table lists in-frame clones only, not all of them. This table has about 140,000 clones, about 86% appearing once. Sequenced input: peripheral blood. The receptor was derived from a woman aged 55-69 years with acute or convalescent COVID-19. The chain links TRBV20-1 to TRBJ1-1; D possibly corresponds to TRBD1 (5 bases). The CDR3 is CSASDWAGENTEAFF. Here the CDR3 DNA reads TGCAGTGCTAGTGACTGGGCGGGGGAGAACACTGAAGCTTTCTTT.